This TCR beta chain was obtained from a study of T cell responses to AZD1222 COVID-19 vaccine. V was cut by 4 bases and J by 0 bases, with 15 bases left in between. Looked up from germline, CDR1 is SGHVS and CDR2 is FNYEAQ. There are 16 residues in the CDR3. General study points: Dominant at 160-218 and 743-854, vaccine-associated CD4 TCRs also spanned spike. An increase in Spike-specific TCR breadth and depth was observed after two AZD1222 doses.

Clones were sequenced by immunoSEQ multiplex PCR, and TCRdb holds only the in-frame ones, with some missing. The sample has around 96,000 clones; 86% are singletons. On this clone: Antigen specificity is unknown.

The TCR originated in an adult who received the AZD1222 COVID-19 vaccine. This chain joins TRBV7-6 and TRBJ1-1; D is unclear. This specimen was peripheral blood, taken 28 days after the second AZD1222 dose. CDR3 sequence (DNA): TGTGCCAGCAGCTACATTTACGTACAGATGAACACTGAAGCTTTCTTT. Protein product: CASSYIYVQMNTEAFF.